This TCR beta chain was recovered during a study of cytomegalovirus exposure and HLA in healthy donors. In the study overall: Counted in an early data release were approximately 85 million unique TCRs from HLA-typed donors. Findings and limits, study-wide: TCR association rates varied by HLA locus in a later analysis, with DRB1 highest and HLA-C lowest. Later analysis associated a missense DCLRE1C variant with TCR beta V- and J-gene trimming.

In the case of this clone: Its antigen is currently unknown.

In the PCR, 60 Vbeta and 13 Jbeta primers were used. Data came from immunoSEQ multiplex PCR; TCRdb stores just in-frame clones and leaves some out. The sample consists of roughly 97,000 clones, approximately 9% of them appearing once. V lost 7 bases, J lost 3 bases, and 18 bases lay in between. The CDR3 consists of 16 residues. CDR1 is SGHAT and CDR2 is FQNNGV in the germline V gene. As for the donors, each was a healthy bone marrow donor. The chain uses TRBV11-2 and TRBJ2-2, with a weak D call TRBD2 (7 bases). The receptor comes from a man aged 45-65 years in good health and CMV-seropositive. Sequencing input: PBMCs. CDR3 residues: CASKGQIAGDTGELFF. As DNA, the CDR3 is TGTGCCAGCAAGGGACAAATAGCGGGCGACACCGGGGAGCTGTTTTTT.